This T cell receptor (beta chain) was identified in a study of blood T cell repertoires in COVID-19. In the study overall: COVID-19 samples from acute and convalescent phases originated in the United States, Italy and Spain.

CDR1 is LGHDT and CDR2 is YNNKEL in the germline V gene (reference sequence). The ends were cut back, 1 base at V and 5 bases at J, with 11 bases in the middle. The CDR3 length is 15 residues. Repertoires were generated with immunoSEQ multiplex PCR, while TCRdb's copy carries only in-frame clones and drops some. The data contain approximately 330,000 clones, roughly 87% of them singletons. Material for sequencing was peripheral blood. The gene calls are TRBV3-1 (or the pseudogene TRBV3-2) and TRBJ1-4, with TRBD1 as a possible D gene (5 bases). This receptor was identified in a man aged 25 to 45 with COVID-19, enrolled during active disease. The DNA for the CDR3 is TGTGCCAGCAGCCAAGTCGGGGGAGGGAATGAAAAACTGTTTTTT. Translated, it gives CASSQVGGGNEKLFF.